The 26 T cell receptor beta chains given below trace back to one sample, sequenced in a study of T cell responses to AZD1222 COVID-19 vaccine. Assay: immunoSEQ multiplex PCR; the TCRdb copy retains only in-frame clones and omits some. The table records some 150,000 clones, roughly 93% of them present only once. The material was peripheral blood, obtained 28 days after the second AZD1222 dose. These receptors all come from an adult who received the AZD1222 COVID-19 vaccine.

The genes are TRBV29-1 and TRBJ2-6, with D perhaps TRBD2 (5 bases). V was trimmed by 4 bases and J by 0 bases, leaving 10 bases between them. The CDR3 length is 15 residues. In germline, CDR1 is SQVTM, CDR2 ANQGSEA. The CDR3 is CSVAGRDSGANVLTF. CDR3 bases: TGCAGCGTTGCGGGCCGGGACTCTGGGGCCAACGTCCTGACTTTC.

This clone was seen a few times. This chain joins TRBV7-8 and TRBJ1-1; the match to TRBD1 covers 9 bases. Trimming removed 5 bases from V and 5 bases from J; junction bases left unmatched: 6. Germline-derived CDR1 and CDR2 are SGHVS and FQNEAQ. This CDR3 is built from 14 residues. CDR3 DNA: TGTGCCAGCAGCCTCCGGGACAGGGTGACTGAAGCTTTCTTT. Translated: CASSLRDRVTEAFF.

This clone was observed a single time. The chain is built from TRBV5-1 and TRBJ2-7; D is undetermined. CDR1 is SGHRS, CDR2 YFSETQ, per germline. The V end lost 3 bases, the J end lost 1 base, and 8 bases lay between the germline ends. The CDR3 loop spans 13 amino acids. The CDR3 loop reads CASSSLGSYEQYF. CDR3 in DNA: TGCGCCAGCAGCTCCCTGGGGTCCTACGAGCAGTACTTC. Supplemented by reference TRBV5-1 and TRBJ2-7, the full variable domain reads KAGVTQTPRYLIKTRGQQVTLSCSPISGHRSVSWYQQTPGQGLQFLFEYFSETQRNKGNFPGRFSGRQFSNSRSEMNVSTLELGDSALYLCASSSLGSYEQYFGPGTRLTVT.

The chain couples TRBV18 to TRBJ1-2; a weak D match, TRBD1 (5 bases). Germline V gene sequence: CDR1 KGHSH, CDR2 LQKENI. Trimming took 3 bases from V and 3 from J, leaving 11 bases between them. The length of the CDR3 is 14 residues. In DNA form, the CDR3 reads TGTGCCAGCTCACCCGGTCTCAGGGACTATGGCTACACCTTC. Protein sequence: CASSPGLRDYGYTF.

This clone was detected only a few times. V gene TRBV14 combines with J gene TRBJ2-1; maybe TRBD2 (6 bases). There are 16 residues in the CDR3. The germline CDR1 and CDR2 sequences are SGHDN and FVKESK. The V end lost 1 base, the J end lost 2 bases, and 12 bases lay between the germline ends. CDR3 sequence (DNA): TGTGCCAGCAGCCAAGGGTATGGCGGGGCCTACAATGAGCAGTTCTTC. As protein: CASSQGYGGAYNEQFF.

The rearrangement uses TRBV19 and TRBJ1-2, with D unresolved. Germline V gene lookup returns CDR1 LNHDA and CDR2 SQIVND (reference sequence). Trimming cost V 7 bases and J 8 bases, with 23 bases left between them. This CDR3 contains 15 residues. CDR3 coding DNA: TGTGCCAGTAAGGGAGGAGGAGTCTCTATCCGAGGCTACACCTTC. It is translated as CASKGGGVSIRGYTF. Full variable domain (remainder filled in from reference TRBV19 and TRBJ1-2): DGGITQSPKYLFRKEGQNVTLSCEQNLNHDAMYWYRQDPGQGLRLIYYSQIVNDFQKGDIAEGYSVSREKKESFPLTVTSAQKNPTAFYLCASKGGGVSIRGYTFGSGTRLTVV.

V is TRBV11-2 and J is TRBJ2-1, with 11 bases aligning to TRBD2. V was clipped by 5 bases and J by 8 bases; unmatched bases: 5. Germline V lookup: CDR1 SGHAT, CDR2 FQNNGV. CDR3 length equals 14 residues. Here the CDR3 DNA reads TGTGCCAGCAGCCCACTAGCGGGGGTCTATGAGCAGTTCTTC. This translates into CASSPLAGVYEQFF.

This clone has a handful of counts. This chain connects TRBV5-1 to TRBJ1-6; tentatively, D is TRBD1 (5 bases). CDR1 is SGHRS, CDR2 YFSETQ, per germline. The CDR3 runs to 15 residues. Trimming removed 2 bases from V and 5 bases from J, with 11 bases in between. As DNA, the CDR3 is TGCGCCAGCAGCTTTCACTGGGGGGATAATTCACCCCTCCACTTT. This sequence encodes CASSFHWGDNSPLHF.

The chain couples TRBV5-4 to TRBJ1-6; 7 bases are shared with TRBD1. In germline, CDR1 is SGHNT, CDR2 YYREEE (reference sequence). Trimming at V came to 5 bases and at J to 8 bases, leaving 7 bases not matched to a gene. The CDR3 runs 14 residues. CDR3 nucleotide sequence: TGTGCCAGCAGGGAGGAGACAGGGTATTCACCCCTCCACTTT. The encoded protein is CASREETGYSPLHF.

The rearrangement links TRBV9 to TRBJ1-1, with 9 bases that match TRBD1. J was trimmed by 1 base and V by 3 bases; bases with no gene match: 1. Germline V gene data show CDR1 as SGDLS and CDR2 as YYNGEE. The CDR3 consists of 14 residues. CDR3 loop: CASSGGQGNTEAFF. CDR3 DNA: TGTGCCAGCAGCGGGGGACAGGGGAACACTGAAGCTTTCTTT.

CDR3 DNA sequence: TGTGCCAGCAGCTTCGGGACAGATCAGCCCTACGAGCAGTACTTC. This sequence encodes CASSFGTDQPYEQYF. The genes are TRBV5-6 and TRBJ2-7; 7 bases match TRBD1. The germline V gene encodes CDR1 SGHDT and CDR2 YYEEEE. This CDR3 is 15 amino acids long. J lost 2 bases, V lost 2 bases, and 7 bases had no gene match. The complete variable domain, with remaining parts taken from reference TRBV5-6 and TRBJ2-7, reads DAGVTQSPTHLIKTRGQQVTLRCSPKSGHDTVSWYQQALGQGPQFIFQYYEEEERQRGNFPDRFSGHQFPNYSSELNVNALLLGDSALYLCASSFGTDQPYEQYFGPGTRLTVT.

This clone was seen only once. This chain connects TRBV7-9 to TRBJ1-2; 8 nucleotides match TRBD1. The germline CDR1 and CDR2 sequences are SEHNR and FQNEAQ (reference sequence). The CDR3 totals 14 residues. With V trimmed by 5 bases and J by 2 bases, 4 bases remained unmatched. CDR3 sequence: CASSIRQGNYGYTF. CDR3 DNA sequence: TGTGCCAGCAGCATAAGACAGGGGAACTATGGCTACACCTTC.

This clone occurred once. The V gene is TRBV16, the J gene TRBJ1-2; D may be TRBD1 (6 bases). Trimming removed 0 bases from V and 5 bases from J, with 19 bases in between. Germline assignment: CDR1 KGHSY and CDR2 FQNENV. This CDR3 is built from 17 residues. The CDR3 sequence: CASSQSSAPGGGYGYTF. CDR3 coding DNA: TGTGCCAGCAGCCAATCGAGCGCCCCGGGAGGGGGGTATGGCTACACCTTC.

The chain employs TRBV2 and TRBJ1-6; D ambiguous. CDR1 SNHLY and CDR2 FYNNEI come from the germline V gene. V was shortened by 4 bases and J by 7 bases, with 8 bases between the two germline ends. The CDR3 runs to 13 residues. This CDR3 reads CASSVTTNSPLHF. The DNA for the CDR3 is TGTGCCAGCAGTGTTACCACCAATTCACCCCTCCACTTT.

The V call is TRBV27, the J call TRBJ1-2; TRBD1 agrees at 10 bases. The germline gives CDR1 MNHEY, CDR2 SMNVEV (reference sequence). This CDR3 comprises 17 residues. Trimming took 6 bases from V and 1 from J; bases not matched to a gene: 11. The CDR3 protein is CASRGGGTGERNYGYTF. As DNA, the CDR3 is TGTGCCAGCAGGGGGGGCGGGACAGGGGAACGTAACTATGGCTACACCTTC.

The chain has TRBV6-6 and TRBJ1-2; D unresolved. Germline V gene sequence: CDR1 MNHNY, CDR2 SVGAGI (reference sequence). The ends were cut back, 5 bases at V and 8 bases at J, with 15 bases in the middle. This CDR3 comprises 13 residues. DNA for the CDR3: TGTGCCAGCAGTACCGACGGCCTGGGGGGCTACACCTTC. The encoded protein is CASSTDGLGGYTF.

In its sample, this clone was seen a few times. J is TRBJ2-7 and V is TRBV14; 9 nucleotides agree with TRBD2. The germline CDR1 and CDR2 sequences are SGHDN and FVKESK. The CDR3 is 16 amino acids. Losses at the gene ends were 2 bases for V and 0 bases for J; bases not matched to a gene: 5. CDR3 DNA: TGTGCCAGCAGCCAATTTGGACTAGCGAGCTCCTACGAGCAGTACTTC. Residues: CASSQFGLASSYEQYF.

The chain has TRBV5-5 and TRBJ1-2; D call uncertain. The CDR3 runs to 13 residues. Per the germline V gene, CDR1 is SGHKS and CDR2 is YYEKEE (reference sequence). V shed 1 base and J shed 4 bases, with 8 bases lying between them. In DNA, the CDR3 is TGTGCCAGCAGCTTGCTAGAGAGCTATGGCTACACCTTC. It yields the protein CASSLLESYGYTF.

The genes are TRBV5-5 and TRBJ2-5; D unclear. This CDR3 has 14 residues. Trimming took off 5 bases at V and 2 bases at J, with 13 bases between the two ends. Germline V gene lookup returns CDR1 SGHKS and CDR2 YYEKEE (reference sequence). The DNA of the CDR3 is TGTGCCAGCAGGGAGTTGGCTAGACAAGAGACCCAGTACTTC. Translated, it gives CASRELARQETQYF. Using reference TRBV5-5 and TRBJ2-5 for the parts outside the CDR3, the full variable domain is DAGVTQSPTHLIKTRGQQVTLRCSPISGHKSVSWYQQVLGQGPQFIFQYYEKEERGRGNFPDRFSARQFPNYSSELNVNALLLGDSALYLCASRELARQETQYFGPGTRLLVL.

The chain joins TRBV6-5 to TRBJ1-2; perhaps TRBD1 as D (5 bases). The ends were cut back, 6 bases at V and 7 bases at J, with 21 bases in the middle. In germline, CDR1 is MNHEY, CDR2 SVGAGI. There are 15 residues in the CDR3. The CDR3 nucleotides read TGTGCCAGCAGCCTCTACGCGGGGGGTAGCGGTGGCTACACCTTC. Its protein is CASSLYAGGSGGYTF.

The chain links TRBV10-3 to TRBJ1-2; a possible D gene is TRBD1 (6 bases). CDR1 is ENHRY and CDR2 is SYGVKD in the germline V gene. This CDR3 spans 14 amino acids. V was cut by 1 base and J by 4 bases, with 10 bases left in between. CDR3: CAISELDSFYGYTF. For the CDR3, the DNA is TGTGCCATCAGTGAGTTGGACAGTTTCTATGGCTACACCTTC.

In the case of this clone: Other DNA sequences in the sample encode the same CDR3. The chain carries TRBV19 and TRBJ2-6, with D unclear. The germline V and J ends were trimmed by 1 base and 0 bases, with 4 bases remaining between them. CDR1 is LNHDA and CDR2 is SQIVND in the germline V gene (reference sequence). The CDR3 spans 15 residues. CDR3 in DNA: TGTGCCAGTAGTATAGGCTACTCTGGGGCCAACGTCCTGACTTTC. This sequence encodes CASSIGYSGANVLTF.

The V call is TRBV12-3 or TRBV12-4, the J call TRBJ1-1; possibly TRBD1 for D (5 bases). This CDR3 comprises 13 residues. V lost 4 bases, J lost 3 bases, and 9 bases lay in between. The CDR3 reads CASSSRAHTEAFF. CDR3 in DNA: TGTGCCAGCAGTTCCAGGGCCCACACTGAAGCTTTCTTT.

The genes are TRBV5-4 and TRBJ2-7; the D gene is possibly TRBD1 (5 bases). The V end lost 4 bases, the J end lost 5 bases, and 16 bases lay between the germline ends. The CDR3 is 14 amino acids. CDR1 is SGHNT and CDR2 is YYREEE in the germline V gene (reference sequence). The CDR3 DNA follows: TGTGCCAGCAGCCGGACCCGACAGTTCGACGAGCAGTACTTC. Translation: CASSRTRQFDEQYF.

This clone was seen once. This chain connects TRBV29-1 to TRBJ1-4; TRBD1 agrees at 7 bases. The V gene end was trimmed by 6 bases and the J gene end by 8 bases; junction bases not matched to a gene: 9. The CDR3 extends over 13 amino acids. Germline V gene lookup returns CDR1 SQVTM and CDR2 ANQGSEA. In DNA, the CDR3 is TGCAGCGTCGCAGGGGGGGGCGGGGAAAAACTGTTTTTT. Protein: CSVAGGGGEKLFF.

This sequence joins TRBV18 and TRBJ1-4, with 7 bases identical to TRBD1. This CDR3 is 16 amino acids long. The germline V gene encodes CDR1 KGHSH and CDR2 LQKENI. Trimming cost V 2 bases and J 7 bases; bases outside gene matches: 10. The CDR3 DNA reads TGTGCCAGCTCACCAGATCCCCAGGGGGGAAGTGAAAAACTGTTTTTT. It yields the protein CASSPDPQGGSEKLFF.